This entry describes one TCR beta chain. The CDR3 is 14 amino acids. The germline V gene has CDR1 SGHVS and CDR2 FQNEAQ. Trimming shortened V by 5 bases and J by 11 bases, and 18 bases separated the two germline ends. Original data processing: By means of reference gene primer amplification, nucleated cell counts were estimated. TCRdb keeps only in-frame clones here, not all; method: immunoSEQ multiplex PCR. The DNA gave D and trimming, while V, J and clone size come from that table. The sample consists of 60,000 to 70,000 clones, approximately 87% of them appearing once. This sample was taken from a study of blood T cell repertoires in COVID-19. About the study: Specimens from acute and convalescent COVID-19 originated in the United States, Italy and Spain.

The clonotype was recovered from a man aged 45-65 years with active COVID-19. The rearrangement joins TRBV7-8 to TRBJ1-4, with D maybe TRBD1 (6 bases). Source material: peripheral blood. The CDR3 is CASSNREGLSKLFF. In nucleotides, the CDR3 is TGTGCCAGCAGCAACAGGGAGGGGCTCTCGAAACTGTTTTTT.